A single T cell receptor beta chain is shown here with its context. What it recognizes is unknown. This sample stems from a study of molecular identifiers for immune sequencing clone quantification. Study results and caveats: Underestimation of highly expanded clone sizes could arise where identical TCR molecules share a barcode.

TCRdb used MiXCR to reprocess the PCR reads, holding one entry per CDR3 protein. Of more than 300,000 distinct CDR3 sequences in the sample, over 20% are singletons; the top ten hold about 0.79%. CDR1 and CDR2 (germline): SGHAT, FQNNGV. The CDR3 contains 16 residues. Trimming took 1 base from V and 4 from J; bases not matched to a gene: 6. When naive CD8 T cells were sorted, they were gated as CD8+CD4-CCR7+CD45RA+. Source material: naive CD8+ T cells from blood, with Jurkat cell RNA spiked in. Specified subset: FACS-sorted CD8+CD4-CCR7+CD45RA+ naive T cells. The TCR comes from a human donor in good health. Some libraries in this study had Jurkat cell RNA spiked in. The chain couples TRBV11-2 to TRBJ2-3, with 9 bases that match TRBD2. The CDR3 loop is CASSLVSGRSADTQYF. The CDR3 DNA sequence: TGTGCCAGCAGCTTAGTGAGCGGGAGGTCGGCAGATACGCAGTATTTT. Full variable domain (outside the CDR3, taken from reference TRBV11-2 and TRBJ2-3): EAGVAQSPRYKIIEKRQSVAFWCNPISGHATLYWYQQILGQGPKLLIQFQNNGVVDDSQLPKDRFSAERLKGVDSTLKIQPAKLEDSAVYLCASSLVSGRSADTQYFGPGTRLTVL.